This T cell receptor beta chain is from a study of blood T cell repertoires in COVID-19. Study in general: T cells, B-cell-depleted T cells, or PBMCs supplied cDNA or gDNA.

Contact with a PCR-confirmed or clinician-diagnosed COVID-19 case occurred within 2 weeks of entry. Only in-frame clones appear in the TCRdb table, and some are missing; sequencing was by immunoSEQ multiplex PCR. The table lists about 240,000 clones, 83% of them singletons, with 3% to 4% in the top ten. This TCR derives from a woman aged 35 to 49 who had been exposed to COVID-19. Source material: PBMCs or T cells enriched from blood (not recorded which).

The CDR3 nucleotides are TGTGCCAGCAGGGCGGGGAATCAGCCCCAGCATTTT. This translates into CASRAGNQPQHF. The genes are TRBV28 and TRBJ1-5; no firm D call. The CDR3 is made up of 12 amino acids. V shed 6 bases and J shed 4 bases, with 7 bases lying between them. CDR1 MDHEN and CDR2 SYDVKM come from the germline V gene.